This entry concerns a single T cell receptor (beta chain). The antigen remains undetermined. The sample is drawn from a study of T cell responses to AZD1222 COVID-19 vaccine. The study, taken as a whole, reports: The breadth and depth of Spike-specific TCRs increased once two AZD1222 doses had been given. Reports say nearly half of spike-specific TCRs go after unmutated variant regions.

Germline lookup yields CDR1 KGHSH and CDR2 LQKENI. V lost 0 bases to trimming and J lost 0 bases, with 10 bases between them. This CDR3 contains 16 residues. Clones were sequenced by immunoSEQ multiplex PCR, and TCRdb holds only the in-frame ones, with some missing. The sample has approximately 150,000 clones, over 90% seen once. The sequence was obtained from an adult in good health. The rearrangement links TRBV18 to TRBJ2-3, with D possibly being TRBD1 or TRBD2 (6 bases each). This sample comprised peripheral blood, obtained on day 0 of MenACWY control vaccination. The CDR3 reads CASSPPGGLSTDTQYF. The CDR3 nucleotides are TGTGCCAGCTCACCACCGGGGGGCCTTAGCACAGATACGCAGTATTTT.